This T cell receptor (beta chain) came from a study of regulatory T cells in long-lasting Graves disease. V shed 3 bases and J 4 bases; nucleotides not matched to a gene: 4. Germline loops: CDR1 MGHRA, CDR2 YSYEKL. The CDR3 loop spans 14 amino acids. Building of the TCR beta libraries involved iRepertoire HTBI primers and Arm-PCR of CDR3 regions. TCRdb fed the multiplex PCR reads into MiXCR, producing one record per CDR3 protein. The sample has approximately 300,000 distinct CDR3 sequences, approximately 20% seen once; the top ten hold around 37%. Time point of the sample: newly diagnosed GD, antithyroid drugs for less than 3 months. There was RNA extracted from PBMCs, and the TCR library was made from it. This clonotype showed up many times.

The input for sequencing was peripheral blood mononuclear cells (PBMCs), taken at new diagnosis, from a patient treated with antithyroid drugs. The chain couples TRBV4-1 to TRBJ2-5; TRBD1 matches 8 bases. The TCR comes from a female donor with Graves disease. CDR3 region: CASSHRGTGETQYF. CDR3 nucleotides: TGCGCCAGCAGCCACCGGGGGACAGGAGAGACCCAGTACTTC.